The 10 T cell receptor beta chains below were found in one sample sequenced in a study of spatial heterogeneity in lung cancer. Time point reported: sample taken at primary tumor resection. Sequencing of whole RNA from tumor, nontumor lung or frozen PBMC involved no sorting. TCRdb re-analysed the 5' RACE reads in MiXCR, keeping a single row per CDR3 protein. The sample carries about 12,000 distinct CDR3 sequences, about 6% recorded once. This material consisted of normal lung tissue next to the tumor, taken at surgery. The receptor source for this set is a male donor with early-stage non-small cell lung cancer.

This clonotype has ten or more counts. The V gene is TRBV19, the J gene TRBJ2-5; possibly TRBD2 for D (7 bases). V lost 3 bases, J lost 1 base, and 18 bases lay in between. The CDR3 length is 17 residues. Germline V gene data show CDR1 as LNHDA and CDR2 as SQIVND (reference sequence). The CDR3 loop reads CASSIGRRGGGQETQYF. In DNA, the CDR3 is TGTGCCAGTAGTATCGGAAGGAGGGGGGGCGGCCAAGAGACCCAGTACTTC.

This clonotype was seen many times. The chain carries TRBV5-1 and TRBJ1-1; 8 bases map to TRBD1. The CDR3 runs to 14 residues. Germline V gene lookup returns CDR1 SGHRS and CDR2 YFSETQ. Unmatched junction bases numbered 3, after V lost 4 bases and J lost 1 base. DNA for the CDR3: TGCGCCAGCAGCCCCGACAGGGGGAACACTGAAGCTTTCTTT. Amino acids: CASSPDRGNTEAFF.

This clonotype is categorized as medium-sized. The chain uses TRBV20-1 and TRBJ2-1; D perhaps matches TRBD2 (5 bases). Trimming cost V 4 bases and J 5 bases, with 9 bases left between them. The CDR3 runs 12 residues. Germline CDR1 is DFQATT and CDR2 is SNEGSKA (reference sequence). The CDR3 sequence is CSATSPHNEQFF. The CDR3 bases are TGCAGTGCTACTAGCCCTCACAATGAGCAGTTCTTC.

This clonotype was seen ten or more times. The chain uses TRBV7-9 and TRBJ1-6, with 10 bases that match TRBD1. The CDR3 runs to 15 residues. V lost 1 base and J lost 10; bases outside the gene matches: 4. Germline values: CDR1 SEHNR, CDR2 FQNEAQ (reference sequence). The CDR3 DNA is TGTGCCAGCAGCTTAGAGACAGGGGGCAGCTCACCCCTCCACTTT. This encodes CASSLETGGSSPLHF.

This clonotype was counted many times. The chain uses TRBV5-4 and TRBJ2-1; TRBD2 aligns across 10 bases. The CDR3 length is 15 residues. CDR1 and CDR2 (germline): SGHNT, YYREEE (reference sequence). V dropped 0 bases and J dropped 5; count of bases not matched to a gene: 2. The CDR3 nucleotides are TGTGCCAGCAGCTTGGGGACTAGCGGAAACAATGAGCAGTTCTTC. Translated: CASSLGTSGNNEQFF. The whole variable domain, remainder taken from reference TRBV5-4 and TRBJ2-1, is ETGVTQSPTHLIKTRGQQVTLRCSSQSGHNTVSWYQQALGQGPQFIFQYYREEENGRGNFPPRFSGLQFPNYSSELNVNALELDDSALYLCASSLGTSGNNEQFFGPGTRLTVL.

At least ten counts were recorded for this clonotype. The chain joins TRBV5-1 to TRBJ2-1; the D is unclear. The CDR3 extends over 13 amino acids. Trimming shortened V by 0 bases and J by 8 bases, and 9 bases separated the two germline ends. In germline, CDR1 is SGHRS, CDR2 YFSETQ. CDR3 bases: TGCGCCAGCAGCTTGGCATCAGAGGATGAGCAGTTCTTC. Protein sequence: CASSLASEDEQFF.

This clonotype was seen many times. Its ends do not fully match the called genes, so a read error is possible. V usage is TRBV7-9 and J usage is TRBJ2-2, with 7 bases lining up with TRBD2. This CDR3 comprises 12 residues. Germline values: CDR1 SEHNR, CDR2 FQNEAQ (reference sequence). Written as DNA, the CDR3 is TGCCTCCGGGGGGTTCCCATCGGGGAGCTGTTTTTT. It specifies CLRGVPIGELFF.

This clonotype occurred many times. This sequence joins TRBV6-5 and TRBJ1-2; perhaps TRBD1 as D (5 bases). Trimming left V 8 bases short and J 7 bases short, with 11 bases between. The CDR3 length is 11 residues. From germline, CDR1 is MNHEY and CDR2 SVGAGI. CDR3: CASVGAGGYTF. CDR3 coding DNA: TGTGCCAGCGTAGGGGCAGGTGGCTACACCTTC.

This clonotype has a handful of counts. In DNA, the CDR3 is TGTGCCAGCAGCTTGTCGGACGGGGGCACAGATACGCAGTATTTT. Translation: CASSLSDGGTDTQYF. The chain uses TRBV7-6 and TRBJ2-3; tentative D call: TRBD2 (5 bases). Per germline, CDR1 SGHVS and CDR2 FNYEAQ. Trimming left V 3 bases short and J 1 base short, with 11 bases between. The CDR3 is 15 amino acids.

This clonotype has ten or more counts. The germline gene is not matched at one end of the junction; a read error may be the cause. The genes are TRBV11-2 and TRBJ2-3; 12 bases match TRBD2. This CDR3 is built from 18 residues. Germline V gene data show CDR1 as SGHAT and CDR2 as FQNNGV. CDR3 residues: CVSSPGILAGGPGDTQYF. The CDR3, as DNA: TGTGTCAGCAGCCCCGGGATTCTAGCGGGAGGGCCGGGAGATACGCAGTATTTT. Drawing the rest from reference TRBV11-2 and TRBJ2-3, the complete variable domain is EAGVAQSPRYKIIEKRQSVAFWCNPISGHATLYWYQQILGQGPKLLIQFQNNGVVDDSQLPKDRFSAERLKGVDSTLKIQPAKLEDSAVYLCVSSPGILAGGPGDTQYFGPGTRLTVL.